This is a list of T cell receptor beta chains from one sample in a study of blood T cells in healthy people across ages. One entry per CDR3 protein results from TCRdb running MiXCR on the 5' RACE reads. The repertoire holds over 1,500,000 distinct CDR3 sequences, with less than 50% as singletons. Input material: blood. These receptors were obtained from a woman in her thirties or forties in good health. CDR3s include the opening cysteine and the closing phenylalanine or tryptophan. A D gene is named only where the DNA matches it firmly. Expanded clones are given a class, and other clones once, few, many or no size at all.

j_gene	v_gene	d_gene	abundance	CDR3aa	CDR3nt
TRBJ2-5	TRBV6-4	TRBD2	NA	CASSPRHGASGEETQYF	TGTGCCAGCAGCCCCCGCCACGGGGCTAGCGGGGAAGAGACCCAGTACTTC
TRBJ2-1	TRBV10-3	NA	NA	CAISVSGSYNEQFF	TGTGCCATCAGTGTTAGCGGCTCCTACAATGAGCAGTTCTTC
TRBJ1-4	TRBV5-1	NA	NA	CASTPGLLISDEKLFF	TGCGCCAGCACCCCGGGACTACTTATATCGGATGAAAAACTGTTTTTT
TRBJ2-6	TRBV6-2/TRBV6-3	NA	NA	CASSPLYGRNSGANVLTF	TGTGCCAGCAGTCCCCTCTACGGACGGAACTCTGGGGCCAACGTCCTGACTTTC
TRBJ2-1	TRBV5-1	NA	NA	CASSWVSNNEQFF	TGCGCCAGCAGCTGGGTATCTAACAATGAGCAGTTCTTC
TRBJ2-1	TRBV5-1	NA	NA	CASRLDGAGYNEQFF	TGCGCCAGCAGGTTGGACGGCGCCGGCTACAATGAGCAGTTCTTC
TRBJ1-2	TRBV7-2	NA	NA	CAGSLDGGRGYYGYTF	TGTGCCGGCAGCTTAGATGGAGGGCGGGGGTACTATGGCTACACCTTC
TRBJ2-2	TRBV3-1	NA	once	CASSQKGRQELFF	TGTGCCAGCAGCCAAAAAGGGCGACAGGAGCTGTTTTTT
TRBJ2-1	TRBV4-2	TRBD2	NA	CASSQDLRTSGGLDEQFF	TGTGCCAGCAGCCAAGATCTTAGGACTAGCGGGGGGTTGGATGAGCAGTTCTTC
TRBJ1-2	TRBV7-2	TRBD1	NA	CASSWTGRTWGYTF	TGTGCCAGCAGCTGGACAGGGAGGACTTGGGGCTACACCTTC
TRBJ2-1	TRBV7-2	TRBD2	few	CASRTSGGNEQFF	TGTGCCAGCCGGACTAGCGGGGGCAATGAGCAGTTCTTC
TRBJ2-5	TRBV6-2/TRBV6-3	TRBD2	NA	CASRPSGRQETQYF	TGTGCCAGCAGGCCTAGCGGGCGCCAAGAGACTCAGTACTTC
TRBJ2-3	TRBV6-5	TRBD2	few	CASSLRRTSGGRTDTQYF	TGTGCCAGCAGTTTAAGACGGACTAGCGGGGGGCGCACAGATACGCAGTATTTT
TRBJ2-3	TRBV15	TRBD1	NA	CATLSFGQGVSDTQYF	TGTGCCACCTTAAGTTTCGGACAGGGGGTATCAGATACGCAGTATTTT
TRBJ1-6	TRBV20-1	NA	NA	CSAREIGGFGNSPLHF	TGCAGTGCTAGAGAGATCGGGGGGTTCGGTAATTCACCCCTCCACTTT
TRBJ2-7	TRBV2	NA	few	CASSDEATYEQYF	TGTGCCAGCAGTGACGAGGCTACCTACGAGCAGTACTTC
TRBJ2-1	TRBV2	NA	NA	CASSEARGTAYNEQFF	TGTGCCAGCAGTGAAGCCCGGGGGACGGCCTACAATGAGCAGTTCTTC
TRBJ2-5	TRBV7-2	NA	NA	CASSPRAADIETQYF	TGTGCCAGCAGCCCCCGGGCGGCGGACATAGAGACCCAGTACTTC
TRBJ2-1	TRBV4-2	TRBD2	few	CASSQDLSGGAYNEQFF	TGTGCCAGCAGCCAAGACCTTAGCGGGGGGGCCTACAATGAGCAGTTCTTC
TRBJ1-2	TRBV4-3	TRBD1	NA	CASSQDGQGPGGYTF	TGCGCCAGCAGCCAAGACGGACAGGGGCCCGGTGGCTACACCTTC
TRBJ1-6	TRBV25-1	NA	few	CASSEYKRASPLHF	TGTGCCAGCAGTGAATATAAACGGGCCTCACCCCTCCACTTT
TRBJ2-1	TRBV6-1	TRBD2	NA	CASMVAGLYNEQFF	TGTGCCAGCATGGTAGCGGGGCTCTACAATGAGCAGTTCTTC
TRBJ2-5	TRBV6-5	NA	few	CASRNRGGTETQYF	TGTGCCAGCAGGAACAGGGGAGGCACAGAGACCCAGTACTTC
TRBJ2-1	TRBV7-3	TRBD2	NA	CASRLSGGLRNEQFF	TGTGCCAGCAGACTCAGCGGGGGGCTCCGCAATGAGCAGTTCTTC
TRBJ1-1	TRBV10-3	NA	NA	CAGRRGDIESAEAFF	TGTGCCGGGAGGCGAGGGGACATAGAGAGCGCTGAAGCTTTCTTT
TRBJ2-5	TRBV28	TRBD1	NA	CASTPRDRGVYF	TGTGCCAGCACACCTCGGGACAGGGGAGTGTACTTC
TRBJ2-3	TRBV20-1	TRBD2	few	CSATGLAGRNTDTQYF	TGCAGTGCAACCGGACTAGCGGGGAGGAACACAGATACGCAGTATTTT
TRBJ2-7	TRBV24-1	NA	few	CATSVLRGYEQYF	TGTGCCACCAGTGTCCTTAGGGGTTACGAGCAGTACTTC
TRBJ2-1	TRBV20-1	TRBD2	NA	CSASLAGAYNEQFF	TGCAGTGCTAGCCTAGCGGGGGCCTACAATGAGCAGTTCTTC
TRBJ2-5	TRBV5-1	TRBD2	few	CASSLFSSGGREETQYF	TGCGCCAGCAGCTTGTTTTCTAGCGGGGGACGCGAAGAGACCCAGTACTTC
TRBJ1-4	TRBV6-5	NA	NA	CASTQGAASNEKLFF	TGTGCCAGCACCCAAGGAGCGGCCTCTAATGAAAAACTGTTTTTT
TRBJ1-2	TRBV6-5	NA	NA	CASSYSKGAGYYGYTF	TGTGCCAGCAGTTACTCGAAGGGAGCGGGCTACTATGGCTACACCTTC
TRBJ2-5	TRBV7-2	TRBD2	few	CASSLRTSGPQTQYF	TGTGCCAGCAGCCTCAGGACTAGCGGGCCCCAGACCCAGTACTTC
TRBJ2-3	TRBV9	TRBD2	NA	CASSGGREGLASDTQYF	TGTGCCAGCAGCGGGGGCCGAGAGGGACTAGCATCAGATACGCAGTATTTT
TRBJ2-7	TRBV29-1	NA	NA	CSVGGPSHEQYF	TGCAGCGTTGGAGGCCCCAGCCACGAGCAGTACTTC
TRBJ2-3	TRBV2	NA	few	CASSDADTQYF	TGTGCCAGCAGTGACGCAGATACGCAGTATTTT
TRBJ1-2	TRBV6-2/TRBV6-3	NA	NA	CASSHGEIYGYTF	TGTGCCAGCAGTCATGGCGAAATATATGGCTACACCTTC
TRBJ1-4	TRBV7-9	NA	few	CASSVRATNEKLFF	TGTGCCAGCAGTGTCAGGGCAACTAATGAAAAACTGTTTTTT
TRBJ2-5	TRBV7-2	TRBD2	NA	CASSYRTSGGIQTQYF	TGTGCCAGCAGCTACAGGACTAGCGGGGGGATACAGACCCAGTACTTC
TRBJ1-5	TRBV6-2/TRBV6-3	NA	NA	CASSYSGGFNQPQHF	TGTGCCAGCAGTTACTCTGGGGGTTTCAATCAGCCCCAGCATTTT
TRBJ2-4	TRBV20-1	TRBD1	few	CSAEGAMAKNIQYF	TGCAGTGCCGAGGGGGCGATGGCCAAAAACATTCAGTACTTC
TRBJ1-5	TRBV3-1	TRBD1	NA	CASSRGQGGSQPQHF	TGTGCCAGCAGCCGAGGACAGGGCGGGAGTCAGCCCCAGCATTTT
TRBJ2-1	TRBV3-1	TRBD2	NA	CASSHASGTSGEWNEQFF	TGTGCCAGCAGCCATGCCTCCGGGACTAGCGGGGAATGGAATGAGCAGTTCTTC
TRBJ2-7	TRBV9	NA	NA	CASSVESINNEQYF	TGTGCCAGCAGCGTAGAGTCCATTAACAATGAGCAGTACTTC
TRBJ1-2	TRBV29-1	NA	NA	CSAGSGANYGYTF	TGCAGCGCCGGATCAGGGGCTAACTATGGCTACACCTTC
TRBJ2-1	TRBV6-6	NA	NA	CASSSLKGSSYNEQFF	TGTGCCAGCAGTTCCCTAAAGGGGAGCTCCTACAACGAGCAGTTCTTC